This paragraph reports one T cell receptor beta chain. Its antigen remains unknown. The data were obtained in a study of shared clonotypes between healthy human individuals. Background on the study: The plates for each donor numbered three CD4 naive, three CD4 memory, two CD8 naive and one CD8 memory. Study observations and caveats: Generation probability values for non-shared clonotypes were lower than those for clonotypes shared by all four donors.

Assay used: immunoSEQ multiplex PCR; TCRdb lists only in-frame clones, some missing. This sample has just over 2,000,000 clones, with approximately 95% found just once. In germline, CDR1 is MNHEY, CDR2 SVGAGI. The CDR3 has 15 residues. The germline V and J ends were trimmed by 1 base and 6 bases, with 12 bases remaining between them. This rearrangement joins TRBV6-5 to TRBJ2-2; no firm D call. The clonotype comes from a man younger than 35 in good health. The sequenced material came from naive CD4+ T cells sorted from blood. The subset: CD45RA+ positively selected. The DNA for the CDR3 is TGTGCCAGCAGTTACTATGGGCTGAAGGCCGGGGAGCTGTTTTTT. Encoded protein: CASSYYGLKAGELFF.